Listed below are T cell receptor beta chains from one sample, sequenced in a study of Graves' ophthalmopathy and Graves' hyperthyroidism. TCRdb re-called the multiplex PCR reads with MiXCR, one entry per CDR3 protein. The repertoire holds around 1.1 million distinct CDR3 sequences, with roughly two fifths as singletons. Sample: peripheral blood or thyroid tissue (not recorded which). Every receptor here comes from an adult man with Graves' hyperthyroidism. Both conserved end residues are part of each CDR3. Each record gives: D gene, J gene, clone size, V gene, CDR3 protein, CDR3 DNA. D genes are given only for firm matches. The size field is filled for only some rows; it gives once, few, many or a size class.

d_gene: TRBD1; j_gene: TRBJ2-7; abundance: .; v_gene: TRBV7-6; CDR3aa: CASSWGSGGSYEQYF; CDR3nt: TGTGCCAGCAGCTGGGGCTCAGGGGGATCATACGAGCAGTACTTC
d_gene: .; j_gene: TRBJ1-4; abundance: few; v_gene: TRBV7-9; CDR3aa: CASSRDRGFQTEREKLFF; CDR3nt: TGTGCCAGCAGTCGAGACCGGGGCTTCCAGACTGAACGGGAAAAACTGTTTTTT
d_gene: .; j_gene: TRBJ1-1; abundance: many; v_gene: TRBV7-9; CDR3aa: CASSSRDGQNTEAFF; CDR3nt: TGTGCCAGCAGCTCCCGAGACGGGCAGAACACTGAAGCTTTCTTT
d_gene: .; j_gene: TRBJ1-2; abundance: .; v_gene: TRBV3-1; CDR3aa: CASSLLGINYGYTF; CDR3nt: TGTGCCAGCAGCCTTCTGGGGATTAACTATGGCTACACCTTC
d_gene: TRBD2; j_gene: TRBJ2-7; abundance: many; v_gene: TRBV29-1; CDR3aa: CSVNRASGSLGSSYEQYF; CDR3nt: TGCAGCGTTAATAGGGCTAGCGGGAGTCTTGGGTCCTCCTACGAGCAGTACTTC
d_gene: .; j_gene: TRBJ2-5; abundance: few; v_gene: TRBV11-2; CDR3aa: CASSQLGEETQYF; CDR3nt: TGTGCCAGCAGCCAGCTAGGGGAAGAGACCCAGTACTTC
d_gene: .; j_gene: TRBJ2-5; abundance: .; v_gene: TRBV10-3; CDR3aa: CAISEEVIPQTQYF; CDR3nt: TGTGCCATCAGTGAGGAGGTGATCCCCCAGACCCAGTACTTC
d_gene: .; j_gene: TRBJ1-6; abundance: .; v_gene: TRBV10-3; CDR3aa: CASQGINTDSYNSPLHF; CDR3nt: TGTGCCAGCCAGGGGATTAACACTGACTCCTATAATTCACCCCTCCACTTT
d_gene: TRBD1; j_gene: TRBJ1-3; abundance: many; v_gene: TRBV12-3/TRBV12-4; CDR3aa: CASSGQVSGNTIYF; CDR3nt: TGTGCCAGCAGTGGACAGGTCTCTGGAAACACCATATATTTT
d_gene: TRBD2; j_gene: TRBJ2-5; abundance: .; v_gene: TRBV25-1; CDR3aa: CASSTTSGGAHQETQYF; CDR3nt: TGTGCCAGCAGCACGACTAGCGGGGGGGCCCACCAAGAGACCCAGTACTTC
d_gene: .; j_gene: TRBJ1-1; abundance: many; v_gene: TRBV24-1; CDR3aa: CATSDGVEAFF; CDR3nt: TGTGCCACCAGTGATGGTGTTGAAGCTTTCTTT
d_gene: TRBD2; j_gene: TRBJ2-7; abundance: .; v_gene: TRBV12-3/TRBV12-4; CDR3aa: CASSLSGRVYEQYF; CDR3nt: TGTGCCAGCAGTTTATCCGGGAGGGTCTACGAGCAGTACTTC
d_gene: TRBD2; j_gene: TRBJ2-3; abundance: once; v_gene: TRBV20-1; CDR3aa: CSARTSASGTQYF; CDR3nt: TGCAGTGCTAGGACTAGCGCGTCAGGTACGCAGTATTTT
d_gene: TRBD1; j_gene: TRBJ2-7; abundance: .; v_gene: TRBV10-3; CDR3aa: CAISGMGQGAEQYF; CDR3nt: TGTGCCATCAGTGGGATGGGACAGGGGGCCGAGCAGTACTTC
d_gene: .; j_gene: TRBJ1-5; abundance: many; v_gene: TRBV12-3/TRBV12-4; CDR3aa: CASSFSGTLSNQPQHF; CDR3nt: TGTGCCAGCAGTTTCTCCGGGACACTTAGCAATCAGCCCCAGCATTTT
d_gene: .; j_gene: TRBJ1-6; abundance: .; v_gene: TRBV7-2; CDR3aa: CASSPLGDGSPLHF; CDR3nt: TGTGCCAGCTCACCTCTGGGGGATGGTTCACCCCTCCACTTT
d_gene: .; j_gene: TRBJ1-2; abundance: .; v_gene: TRBV7-2; CDR3aa: CASSLVGSNGYTF; CDR3nt: TGTGCCAGCAGCTTAGTAGGAAGCAATGGCTACACCTTC
d_gene: .; j_gene: TRBJ1-5; abundance: .; v_gene: TRBV7-9; CDR3aa: CASSFGQGTEHF; CDR3nt: .